The present T cell receptor (beta chain) was sequenced within a study of blood T cell repertoires in COVID-19. On the study more broadly: Sites in the United States, Italy and Spain provided acute and convalescent COVID-19 samples. T cells, B-cell-depleted T cells, or PBMCs supplied cDNA or gDNA.

The germline V gene encodes CDR1 SGHTA and CDR2 FQGNSA. V lost 5 bases to trimming and J lost 4 bases, with 12 bases between them. The CDR3 consists of 14 residues. In the original workflow: How many nucleated cells were present was estimated from reference gene primer amplification. Method: immunoSEQ multiplex PCR; TCRdb's copy keeps in-frame clones and lacks some. Clone size and V and J calls were adopted from that table, with D and trimming inferred from the DNA. The table has some 99,000 clones, around 80% seen once. Sequenced material: peripheral blood. The receptor comes from a human donor in a cohort sampled during active or convalescent COVID-19. This sequence joins TRBV7-2 and TRBJ1-3; D gene unclear. CDR3 nucleotide sequence: TGTGCCAGCAGCCCATCAGGTTACGGAAACACCATATATTTT. Translating it yields CASSPSGYGNTIYF.